The 26 T cell receptor beta chains reported below all come from one sample, sequenced in a study of regulatory T cells in long-lasting Graves disease (dated by TCRdb to the early 2020s). Taken with the paper, the label for time point translates to: newly diagnosed GD, antithyroid drugs for less than 3 months. For both TCR sequencing and RNA sequencing, RNA was extracted from PBMCs using TRIzol. Library preparation was by multiplex PCR. The sequencer listed for this sample is Illumina HiSeq 4000. iRepertoire HTBI primers and Arm-PCR amplification of CDR3 regions were used to construct TCR beta libraries. TCRdb took the public reads, trimmed them with fastp at Q25, ran MiXCR for clone calling and kept in-frame beta chains. Rows merge per CDR3 protein into single entries with the most common DNA and genes. Here the sample has around 450,000 distinct CDR3 sequences; more than 12% occur a single time. The ten biggest clones cover around 17% of the sample.

The sample was also linked to a second study, of T cells in Graves' hyperthyroidism and ophthalmopathy.

Specimen: peripheral blood mononuclear cells (PBMCs), collected at new diagnosis, from a patient treated with antithyroid drugs. The source of these receptors is a woman in her twenties or thirties with Graves disease. Donor details come from another sample of the same person, matched by shared clones.

Only a few counts were recorded for this clonotype. This chain joins TRBV12-3 or TRBV12-4 and TRBJ1-6, with a weak D call TRBD1 (6 bases). The CDR3 is made up of 14 amino acids. V lost 1 base to trimming and J lost 7 bases, with 8 bases between them. The CDR3 region is CASSLEGVNSPLHF. The CDR3 region has the DNA TGTGCCAGCAGTTTAGAGGGGGTCAATTCACCCCTCCACTTT.

This clonotype turned up a few times. The chain uses TRBV7-8 and TRBJ2-3, with 10 positions matching TRBD2. Germline trimming cut 5 bases from V and 6 bases from J; bases unmatched to any gene: 8. There are 15 residues in the CDR3. Germline V gene sequence: CDR1 SGHVS, CDR2 FQNEAQ. The CDR3 is CASSRNGAGGDTQYF. CDR3 nucleotide sequence: TGTGCCAGCAGCAGGAACGGAGCGGGAGGGGATACGCAGTATTTT. The whole variable domain, remainder taken from reference TRBV7-8 and TRBJ2-3, is GAGVSQSPRYKVAKRGQDVALRCDPISGHVSLFWYQQALGQGPEFLTYFQNEAQLDKSGLPSDRFFAERPEGSVSTLKIQRTQQEDSAVYLCASSRNGAGGDTQYFGPGTRLTVL.

The chain joins TRBV12-3 or TRBV12-4 to TRBJ2-6, with 8 bases matching TRBD1. V gave up 5 bases and J gave up 0 bases; unmatched junction bases: 9. The CDR3 totals 18 residues. In nucleotides, the CDR3 is TGTGCCAGCAGTCCACGGACAGGGACTTCCTCTGGGGCCAACGTCCTGACTTTC. Translation: CASSPRTGTSSGANVLTF.

V gene TRBV6-2 or TRBV6-3 combines with J gene TRBJ1-3; tentatively, D is TRBD1 (6 bases). Germline loops: CDR1 MNHEY, CDR2 SVGEGT. Trimming stripped 8 bases from V and 0 bases from J, with 11 bases between. The length of the CDR3 is 14 residues. In DNA form, the CDR3 reads TGTGCCAGCGCCCTACAGGGCTCTGGAAACACCATATATTTT. Translated, it gives CASALQGSGNTIYF.

This chain links TRBV7-9 with TRBJ1-2; D perhaps matches TRBD1 (5 bases). Trimming pared 0 bases from V and 8 bases from J, leaving 19 bases between. Germline V gene lookup returns CDR1 SEHNR and CDR2 FQNEAQ (reference sequence). CDR3 length: 16 residues. The CDR3 spells CASSLALPGAALGYTF. Written as DNA, the CDR3 is TGTGCCAGCAGCTTAGCCCTCCCTGGGGCAGCCCTAGGCTACACCTTC.

V is TRBV2 and J is TRBJ2-1; TRBD2 matches 11 bases. CDR1 and CDR2 (germline): SNHLY, FYNNEI. Trimming took 9 bases from V and 8 from J; bases not matched to a gene: 9. The CDR3 length is 14 residues. CDR3 bases: TGTGCCAGAGGACTAGCGGGCGGCGGGCATGAGCAGTTCTTC. This codes for CARGLAGGGHEQFF.

The chain employs TRBV10-3 and TRBJ2-1; 10 nucleotides align to TRBD2. The germline V gene encodes CDR1 ENHRY and CDR2 SYGVKD. V lost 6 bases to trimming and J lost 7 bases; unmatched junction nucleotides: 12. The CDR3 runs to 16 residues. The CDR3 bases are TGTGCCATCAGCAGGGGCACTAGCGGGATTAGAAATGAGCAGTTCTTC. This gives the protein CAISRGTSGIRNEQFF.

This clonotype was picked up a small number of times. The chain uses TRBV9 and TRBJ2-1; weak D call: TRBD2 (6 bases). Trimming pared 4 bases from V and 5 bases from J, leaving 16 bases between. Germline CDR1 reads SGDLS; CDR2 reads YYNGEE. The CDR3 covers 15 residues. The CDR3 coding sequence is TGTGCCAGCAGCCCCCGCCCGGGAGCGAACAATGAGCAGTTCTTC. It is translated as CASSPRPGANNEQFF.

J is TRBJ1-1 and V is TRBV15; D gene ambiguous. Germline CDR1 and CDR2: LNHNV and YYDKDF (reference sequence). Trimming removed 0 bases from V and 3 bases from J, with 11 bases in between. This CDR3 spans 15 amino acids. CDR3 sequence reads: CATSRDRTVDTEAFF. In DNA, the CDR3 is TGTGCCACCAGCAGAGATAGAACAGTGGACACTGAAGCTTTCTTT.

This clonotype was recorded at least ten times. V and J are TRBV3-1 and TRBJ2-1; 11 nucleotides align to TRBD2. The CDR3 loop spans 15 amino acids. Germline loops: CDR1 LGHDT, CDR2 YNNKEL (reference sequence). The J segment lost 8 bases and the V segment lost 3 bases, leaving 6 bases of the junction unmatched. The DNA for the CDR3 is TGTGCCAGCAGCCATACTAGCGGGAGACGGGATGAGCAGTTCTTC. Translated, it gives CASSHTSGRRDEQFF.

The gene calls are TRBV7-3 and TRBJ2-3; TRBD1 might be the D (7 bases). The germline gives CDR1 SGHTA, CDR2 FQGTGA. The V end lost 4 bases, the J end lost 1 base, and 21 bases lay between the germline ends. This CDR3 is built from 18 residues. The chain's CDR3 is CASSSRGASVGGTDTQYF. CDR3 DNA sequence: TGTGCCAGCAGCTCCAGGGGGGCTAGCGTGGGCGGCACAGATACGCAGTATTTT.

This clonotype was seen many times. J is TRBJ1-5 and V is TRBV6-1; 8 bases fit TRBD1. J lost 3 bases, V lost 5 bases, and 9 bases had no gene match. CDR1 is MNHNS, CDR2 SASEGT, per germline. The CDR3 spans 16 residues. CDR3 bases: TGTGCCAGCAGTAAAAAGCAGGGGGCCCTCAATCAGCCCCAGCATTTT. This gives the protein CASSKKQGALNQPQHF.

The chain is built from TRBV27 and TRBJ2-4; possibly TRBD1 for D (6 bases). Per germline, CDR1 MNHEY and CDR2 SMNVEV (reference sequence). Deletions cut 5 bases from V and 3 bases from J, with 14 bases between. This CDR3 has 15 amino acids. The DNA for the CDR3 is TGTGCCAGCAGTACCCCGACAGGAGGCAAAAACATTCAGTACTTC. Translation gives CASSTPTGGKNIQYF.

This clonotype appeared many times. The genes are TRBV29-1 and TRBJ1-1, with D hard to call. Trimming stripped 4 bases from V and 2 bases from J, with 11 bases between. The CDR3 runs to 13 residues. The germline CDR1 and CDR2 sequences are SQVTM and ANQGSEA. CDR3 in amino acids: CSVGFAGNTEAFF. CDR3 DNA: TGCAGCGTTGGCTTCGCAGGAAACACTGAAGCTTTCTTT.

This clonotype occurred many times. The V call is TRBV28, the J call TRBJ2-7; 8 bases map to TRBD2. With 7 bases clipped from V and 7 bases from J, the junction kept 9 bases outside the gene matches. The CDR3 has 13 residues. Per the germline V gene, CDR1 is MDHEN and CDR2 is SYDVKM. The CDR3, as DNA: TGTGCCAGCACGGCAGCGGGAGTGGAAGAGCAGTACTTC. Translated, it gives CASTAAGVEEQYF. The full variable domain, with the rest looked up from reference TRBV28 and TRBJ2-7, is DVKVTQSSRYLVKRTGEKVFLECVQDMDHENMFWYRQDPGLGLRLIYFSYDVKMKEKGDIPEGYSVSREKKERFSLILESASTNQTSMYLCASTAAGVEEQYFGPGTRLTVT.

This clonotype was observed a handful of times. The chain couples TRBV19 to TRBJ1-2; tentatively, D is TRBD1 (5 bases). The germline V and J ends were trimmed by 2 bases and 0 bases, with 16 bases remaining between them. Germline CDR1 LNHDA, CDR2 SQIVND (reference sequence). This CDR3 is built from 17 residues. CDR3 DNA: TGTGCCAGTAGTATATCCCACGCTCAGGGCGCTAACTATGGCTACACCTTC. Translation: CASSISHAQGANYGYTF.

This clonotype was found many times. The chain uses TRBV12-3 or TRBV12-4 and TRBJ1-1; the match to TRBD1 covers 7 bases. The CDR3 length is 13 residues. V lost 8 bases, J lost 0 bases, and 3 bases stayed unmatched. The CDR3, as DNA: TGTGCCAGCGGGGGACAGTTGAACACTGAAGCTTTCTTT. Translating gives CASGGQLNTEAFF.

This clonotype was detected many times. This chain links TRBV5-1 with TRBJ2-5; D possibly corresponds to TRBD1 (5 bases). Trimming shortened V by 0 bases and J by 2 bases, and 8 bases separated the two germline ends. Germline V gene data show CDR1 as SGHRS and CDR2 as YFSETQ. CDR3 size: 14 residues. CDR3 sequence reads: CASSLVQVQETQYF. The CDR3 bases are TGCGCCAGCAGCTTGGTACAGGTGCAAGAGACCCAGTACTTC.

This clonotype was seen repeatedly, ten times or more. The chain links TRBV14 to TRBJ1-4; D gene unclear. This CDR3 is 13 amino acids long. Trimming cost V 3 bases and J 6 bases, with 8 bases left between them. CDR1 and CDR2 from the germline V gene are SGHDN and FVKESK. DNA of the CDR3: TGTGCCAGCAGCCACCTATCTGATGAAAAACTGTTTTTT. Translating gives CASSHLSDEKLFF.

This clonotype was recorded many times. The chain couples TRBV12-3 or TRBV12-4 to TRBJ2-7; D not certain. Trimming removed 5 bases from V and 7 bases from J, with 18 bases in between. There are 14 residues in the CDR3. CDR3 sequence: CASSPPRTGYEQYF. The CDR3 nucleotides are TGTGCCAGCAGTCCCCCCAGGACCGGCTATGAGCAGTACTTC.

This clonotype showed up many times. This sequence joins TRBV20-1 and TRBJ2-7; 12 bases map to TRBD2. The V and J ends lost 2 bases and 3 bases, in that order; junction bases with no gene match: 5. The CDR3 contains 15 residues. CDR1 DFQATT and CDR2 SNEGSKA come from the germline V gene (reference sequence). The CDR3 DNA is TGCAGTGCTAGACCCGGGACTAGCGGGTTCTACGAGCAGTACTTC. It codes for CSARPGTSGFYEQYF.

The sample holds a few counts of this clonotype. It may be a read error: a sequence one base away is much more abundant. The chain links TRBV27 to TRBJ2-1, with D perhaps TRBD2 (6 bases). The CDR3 consists of 15 residues. The germline CDR1 and CDR2 sequences are MNHEY and SMNVEV (reference sequence). The CDR3 nucleotides read TGTGCCAGCAGTTCGTTCGGGAGCTCCTACAATGAGCAGTCCTTC. Translated, it gives CASSSFGSSYNEQSF.

This clonotype showed up many times. The chain uses TRBV11-3 and TRBJ1-2, with D tentatively TRBD1 (5 bases). Trimming took 5 bases from V and 7 from J, leaving 23 bases between them. The germline V gene has CDR1 SGHNT and CDR2 YENEEA. The CDR3 totals 16 residues. The CDR3 DNA reads TGTGCCAGCAGCCCCGGGACTCAACCCACGGGACTTGGCTACACCTTC. Protein sequence: CASSPGTQPTGLGYTF. Together with reference TRBV11-3 and TRBJ1-2, the CDR3 gives the full variable domain: EAGVVQSPRYKIIEKKQPVAFWCNPISGHNTLYWYLQNLGQGPELLIRYENEEAVDDSQLPKDRFSAERLKGVDSTLKIQPAELGDSAVYLCASSPGTQPTGLGYTFGSGTRLTVV.

This clonotype came up many times. The chain recombines TRBV30 with TRBJ1-1; D possibly corresponds to TRBD1 (5 bases). The germline V gene has CDR1 GTSNPN and CDR2 SVGIG (reference sequence). Deletions cut 0 bases from V and 10 bases from J, with 18 bases between. CDR3 length equals 14 residues. This chain's CDR3 is CAWSVPWDPIRAFF. CDR3 DNA sequence: TGTGCCTGGAGTGTACCCTGGGACCCTATACGAGCTTTCTTT. The full variable domain, completed using reference TRBV30 and TRBJ1-1, is SQTIHQWPATLVQPVGSPLSLECTVEGTSNPNLYWYRQAAGRGLQLLFYSVGIGQISSEVPQNLSASRPQDRQFILSSKKLLLSDSGFYLCAWSVPWDPIRAFFGQGTRLTVV.

This clonotype was recorded at least ten times. The chain combines TRBV11-3 with TRBJ2-1; 11 nucleotides line up with TRBD2. This CDR3 has 17 residues. The V gene's germline CDR1 is SGHNT and CDR2 YENEEA. V shed 1 base, J shed 5 bases, and the junction held 7 bases outside the gene matches. The CDR3 bases are TGTGCCAGCAGCTTAGGGGGTAGCGGGAGGGATAACAATGAGCAGTTCTTC. Translating it yields CASSLGGSGRDNNEQFF.

This clonotype was counted only a few times. The gene calls are TRBV30 and TRBJ2-3; TRBD2 aligns across 13 bases. The CDR3 length is 15 residues. Trimming cost V 8 bases and J 4 bases; bases outside gene matches: 9. The V gene's germline CDR1 is GTSNPN and CDR2 SVGIG (reference sequence). Here the CDR3 reads CAGRLAGGLSDTQYF. CDR3 nucleotide sequence: TGTGCCGGAAGACTAGCGGGAGGTTTATCAGATACGCAGTATTTT.